These 9 T cell receptor beta chains came from one sample sequenced in a study of T cell clonotyping in hematopoietic cell transplantation. Measured with immunoSEQ multiplex PCR; TCRdb has only the in-frame clones, and not every one. The repertoire includes several thousand clones, 19% of them detected once, and 21% sits in the top ten. This specimen was PBMCs, taken 180 days after allogeneic stem cell transplant. The receptors stem from a young adult male patient who had an allogeneic stem cell transplant, so the T cells may come from the graft donor. Some clones in this sample may be carry-over from other donors' samples.

The gene calls are TRBV7-9 and TRBJ2-6; unclear D gene. Deletions cut 5 bases from V and 5 bases from J, with 22 bases between. The CDR3 covers 18 residues. Looked up from germline, CDR1 is SEHNR and CDR2 is FQNEAQ (reference sequence). The CDR3 protein is CASSGKPYHESRANVLTF. CDR3 DNA sequence: TGTGCCAGCAGCGGCAAGCCATACCATGAAAGTCGGGCCAACGTCCTGACTTTC.

This clone was detected a few times. The chain links TRBV30 to TRBJ2-5; maybe TRBD2 (5 bases). The CDR3 covers 11 residues. Germline assignment: CDR1 GTSNPN and CDR2 SVGIG (reference sequence). The V end was cut by 7 bases, the J end by 2 bases, with 8 bases between. The CDR3 nucleotides read TGTGCCTCCAGAGGGCAAGAGACCCAGTACTTC. This sequence encodes CASRGQETQYF.

The V call is TRBV5-6, the J call TRBJ2-1; D gene unclear. Germline CDR1 is SGHDT and CDR2 is YYEEEE. The CDR3 consists of 11 residues. Trimming cost V 1 base and J 9 bases, with 5 bases left between them. The CDR3 DNA reads TGTGCCAGCAGCTTGAAGGTTGAGCAGTTCTTC. Amino acids: CASSLKVEQFF.

This clone was seen more than once but under ten times. This sequence joins TRBV30 and TRBJ1-2; TRBD1 matches at 7 bases. CDR1 and CDR2 from the germline V gene are GTSNPN and SVGIG (reference sequence). V gave up 3 bases and J gave up 6 bases; unmatched junction bases: 10. The CDR3 is 14 amino acids. The CDR3 here is CAWRRLIDRDGYTF. The CDR3 nucleotides are TGTGCCTGGAGGCGACTTATCGACAGGGATGGCTACACCTTC.

This clone was observed a few times. This chain connects TRBV6-6 to TRBJ2-2, with D unclear. Between the trimmed V and J ends, which lost 4 bases and 4 bases, there was a span of 7 bases. Germline loops: CDR1 MNHNY, CDR2 SVGAGI (reference sequence). The CDR3 is made up of 13 amino acids. In nucleotides, the CDR3 is TGTGCCAGCAGTTCTCGGACCACCGGGGAGCTGTTTTTT. Protein product: CASSSRTTGELFF.

The chain couples TRBV30 to TRBJ2-7, with 8 bases lining up with TRBD1. Trimming took 5 bases from V and 7 from J; bases not matched to a gene: 10. Germline CDR1 reads GTSNPN; CDR2 reads SVGIG (reference sequence). The CDR3 spans 13 residues. The CDR3 loop reads CAWAKDRVGEQYF. DNA for the CDR3: TGTGCCTGGGCCAAGGACAGGGTGGGGGAGCAGTACTTC.

This clone came up a few times. The rearrangement joins TRBV30 to TRBJ1-2, with D possibly TRBD1 on 5 matching bases. The CDR3 has 13 residues. The V gene's germline CDR1 is GTSNPN and CDR2 SVGIG (reference sequence). V dropped 2 bases and J dropped 3 bases, with 10 bases sitting between them. The CDR3 protein is CAWSLRRDYGYTF. CDR3 coding DNA: TGTGCCTGGAGTCTCCGCAGGGACTATGGCTACACCTTC.

The chain has TRBV30 and TRBJ1-5, with D possibly TRBD1 on 5 matching bases. The CDR3 runs 13 residues. Trimming removed 5 bases from V and 7 bases from J, with 15 bases in between. The germline gives CDR1 GTSNPN, CDR2 SVGIG (reference sequence). The CDR3 here is CAWDGGEQQPQHF. CDR3 DNA sequence: TGTGCCTGGGACGGAGGGGAACAGCAGCCCCAGCATTTT.

The V gene is TRBV7-9, the J gene TRBJ1-5, with a tentative D call TRBD1 (5 bases). The CDR3 loop spans 15 amino acids. V was cut by 1 base and J by 5 bases, with 12 bases left in between. The V gene's germline CDR1 is SEHNR and CDR2 FQNEAQ (reference sequence). CDR3: CASSLGEGAHQPQHF. CDR3 nucleotide sequence: TGTGCCAGCAGCTTAGGTGAAGGGGCCCATCAGCCCCAGCATTTT.